This T cell receptor beta chain was sequenced for a study of T-cell reconstitution after alpha-beta-depleted transplantation in children (dated by TCRdb to 2016 to 2018). In the study overall: Using TCR repertoire profiling, the study quantitatively followed how T-cell immune reconstitution unfolded in children after TCRalphabeta/CD19-depleted allogeneic hematopoietic cell transplantation.

Library method: PCR. Reads for this sample came from an Illumina HiSeq 2500. Molecular barcoding was employed in the preparation of TCR libraries, with unique molecular identifiers being used to normalize TCRbeta repertoire quantification. In TCRdb, the public reads were trimmed at Q25 with fastp and aligned with MiXCR, with productive beta chains retained. Identical CDR3 proteins give one entry, which carries the most common genes and DNA. The sample includes about 270,000 distinct CDR3 sequences, with 9.9% observed a single time. The leading ten clones occupy 9.5% to 13% of the sample. For this clonotype: Its specific antigen is unknown. Base-call qualities are not available, and no considerably larger clone is one nucleotide away.

The CDR3, from cysteine to phenylalanine, totals 13 residues. Only the CDR3 DNA is retained, 39 bases long and in frame from the first base. V is clipped by 5 bases and J by 5 bases, and the sequence between their germline boundaries is 9 bases long. The TCR was taken from a human donor who donated a stem cell graft to a child with SCID. The sample consisted of PBMCs from the stem cell graft donor, taken from the stem cell graft. The chain was built from TRBV12-3 or TRBV12-4 and TRBJ2-2; no D gene can be assigned with confidence. The DNA is TGTGCCAGCAGTGGCCGGAGAACCGGGGAGCTGTTTTTT. The translation is CASSGRRTGELFF.